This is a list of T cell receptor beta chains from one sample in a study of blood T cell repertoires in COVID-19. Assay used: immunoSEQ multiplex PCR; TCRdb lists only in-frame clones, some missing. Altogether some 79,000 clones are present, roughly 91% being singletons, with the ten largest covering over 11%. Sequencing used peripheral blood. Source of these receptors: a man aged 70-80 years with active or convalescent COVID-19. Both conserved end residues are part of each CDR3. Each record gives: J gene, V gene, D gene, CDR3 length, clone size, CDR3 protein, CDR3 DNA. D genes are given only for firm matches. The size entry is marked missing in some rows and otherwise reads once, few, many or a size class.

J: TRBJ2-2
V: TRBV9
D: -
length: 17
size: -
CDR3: CASSVAGGPGNTGELFF
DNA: TGTGCCAGCAGCGTAGCTGGAGGGCCCGGAAACACCGGGGAGCTGTTTTTT

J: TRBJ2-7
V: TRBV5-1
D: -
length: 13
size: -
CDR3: CASSPSGAGEQYF
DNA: TGCGCCAGCAGTCCGTCAGGGGCAGGCGAGCAGTACTTC

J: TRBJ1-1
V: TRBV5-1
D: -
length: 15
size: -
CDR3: CASRDGRGGHTEAFF
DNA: TGCGCCAGCAGAGACGGCAGGGGTGGGCACACTGAAGCTTTCTTT

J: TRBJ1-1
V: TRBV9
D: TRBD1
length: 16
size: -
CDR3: CASSVGQGVGGTEAFF
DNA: TGTGCCAGCAGCGTAGGACAGGGGGTCGGCGGCACTGAAGCTTTCTTT

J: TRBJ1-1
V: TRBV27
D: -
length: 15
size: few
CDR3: CASSFERPGYTEAFF
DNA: TGTGCCAGCAGTTTTGAGAGGCCGGGGTACACTGAAGCTTTCTTT

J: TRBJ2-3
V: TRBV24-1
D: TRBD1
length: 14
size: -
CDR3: CATSWTGGTDTQYF
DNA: TGTGCCACCAGTTGGACAGGGGGCACAGATACGCAGTATTTT

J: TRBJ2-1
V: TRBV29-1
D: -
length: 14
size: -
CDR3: CSVELWEAYNEQFF
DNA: TGCAGCGTTGAACTGTGGGAGGCGTACAATGAGCAGTTCTTC

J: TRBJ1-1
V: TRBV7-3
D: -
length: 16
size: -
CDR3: CASSLMPRNMNTEAFF
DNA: TGTGCCAGCAGCTTAATGCCCAGAAATATGAACACTGAAGCTTTCTTT

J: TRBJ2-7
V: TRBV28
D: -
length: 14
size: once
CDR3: CASSLIQNSYEQYF
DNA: TGTGCCAGCAGTTTAATACAGAATTCCTACGAGCAGTACTTC

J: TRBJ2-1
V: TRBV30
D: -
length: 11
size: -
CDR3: CAWSNFYEQFF
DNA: TGTGCCTGGAGCAATTTTTATGAGCAGTTCTTC

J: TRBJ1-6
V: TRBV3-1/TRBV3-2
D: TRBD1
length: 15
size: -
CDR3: CASSPGTGSNSPLHF
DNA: TGTGCCAGCAGCCCTGGGACAGGCTCGAATTCACCCCTCCACTTT

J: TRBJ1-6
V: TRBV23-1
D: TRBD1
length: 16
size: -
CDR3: CASSQFGDRGRPPLHF
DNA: TGCGCCAGCAGTCAATTTGGGGACAGGGGGCGGCCACCCCTCCACTTT

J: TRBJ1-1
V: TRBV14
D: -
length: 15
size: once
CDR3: CASSRGRNLNTEAFF
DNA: TGTGCCAGCAGCCGGGGGCGCAACTTGAACACTGAAGCTTTCTTT

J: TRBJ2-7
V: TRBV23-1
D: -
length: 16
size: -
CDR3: CASSQSEEQRAYEQYF
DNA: TGCGCCAGCAGTCAATCTGAAGAACAGAGGGCCTACGAGCAGTACTTC

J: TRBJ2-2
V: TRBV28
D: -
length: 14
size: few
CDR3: CASIVSLSTGELFF
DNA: TGTGCCAGCATTGTGAGTCTGAGCACCGGGGAGCTGTTTTTT

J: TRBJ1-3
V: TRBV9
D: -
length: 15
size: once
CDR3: CASSVTGLSGNTIYF
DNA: TGTGCCAGCAGCGTCACAGGCCTCTCTGGAAACACCATATATTTT

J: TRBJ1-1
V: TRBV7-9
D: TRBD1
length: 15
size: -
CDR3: CASSVGQGLEREAFF
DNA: TGTGCCAGCAGCGTAGGACAGGGACTAGAACGTGAAGCTTTCTTT

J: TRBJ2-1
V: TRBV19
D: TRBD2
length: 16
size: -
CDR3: CASSKGAGVTYNEQFF
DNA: TGTGCCAGTAGTAAAGGGGCGGGAGTCACCTACAATGAGCAGTTCTTC

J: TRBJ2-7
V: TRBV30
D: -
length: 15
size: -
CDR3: CAWSGPPGSFYEQYF
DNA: TGTGCCTGGAGTGGGCCCCCAGGCAGCTTTTACGAGCAGTACTTC

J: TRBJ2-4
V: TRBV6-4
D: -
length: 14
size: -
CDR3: CASSADSQGGIQYF
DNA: TGTGCCAGCAGTGCCGACAGTCAGGGAGGCATTCAGTACTTC

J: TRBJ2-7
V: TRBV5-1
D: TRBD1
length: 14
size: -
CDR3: CASSSGTGSYEQYF
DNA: TGCGCCAGCAGCTCCGGGACAGGGTCCTACGAGCAGTACTTC

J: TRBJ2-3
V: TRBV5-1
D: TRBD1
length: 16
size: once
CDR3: CASALGTGQGADTQYF
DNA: TGCGCCAGTGCTTTGGGGACGGGACAGGGCGCAGATACGCAGTATTTT

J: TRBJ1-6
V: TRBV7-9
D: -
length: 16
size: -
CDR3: CASSLSTGLGNSPLHF
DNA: TGTGCCAGCAGCTTATCAACAGGGTTGGGGAATTCACCCCTCCACTTT

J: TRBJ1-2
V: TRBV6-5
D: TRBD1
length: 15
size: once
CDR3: CASSKNRGRGYGYTF
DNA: TGTGCCAGCAGTAAGAACAGGGGGCGCGGGTATGGCTACACCTTC

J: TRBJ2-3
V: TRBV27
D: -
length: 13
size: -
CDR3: CASSFRSTDTQYF
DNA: TGTGCCAGCAGTTTCAGAAGCACAGATACGCAGTATTTT

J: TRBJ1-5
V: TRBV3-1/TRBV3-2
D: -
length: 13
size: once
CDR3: CASSRQLNQPQHF
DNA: TGTGCCAGCAGCCGACAGCTCAATCAGCCCCAGCATTTT

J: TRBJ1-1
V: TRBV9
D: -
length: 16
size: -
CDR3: CASSAPPGGVGTEAFF
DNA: TGTGCCAGCAGCGCCCCCCCGGGGGGCGTTGGCACTGAAGCTTTCTTT

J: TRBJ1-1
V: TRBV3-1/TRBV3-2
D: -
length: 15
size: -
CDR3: CASSRETLVETEAFF
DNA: TGTGCCAGCAGCCGAGAGACTTTGGTGGAGACTGAAGCTTTCTTT

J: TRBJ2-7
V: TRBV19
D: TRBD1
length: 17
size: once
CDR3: CASSTSPAGTGNYEQYF
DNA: TGTGCCAGTAGTACTTCACCCGCCGGGACAGGGAACTACGAGCAGTACTTC

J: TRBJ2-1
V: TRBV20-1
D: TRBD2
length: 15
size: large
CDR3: CSASTSGHSYNEQFF
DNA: TGCAGTGCTAGTACTAGCGGGCACTCCTACAATGAGCAGTTCTTC

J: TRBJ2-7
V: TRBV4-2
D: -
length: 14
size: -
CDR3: CASSQDRGSYEQYF
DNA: TGTGCCAGCAGCCAAGATCGAGGCAGCTACGAGCAGTACTTC

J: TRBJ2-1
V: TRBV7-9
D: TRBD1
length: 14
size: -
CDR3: CASSLTTTGRGQFF
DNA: TGTGCCAGCAGCTTAACAACGACAGGGCGCGGGCAGTTCTTC

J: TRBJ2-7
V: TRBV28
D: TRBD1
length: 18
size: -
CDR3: CASRARTGSRYRTYEQYF
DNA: TGTGCCAGCAGGGCGAGGACAGGGTCTAGATATAGAACCTACGAGCAGTACTTC

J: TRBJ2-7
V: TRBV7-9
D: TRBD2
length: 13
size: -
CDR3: CASSPPGTSERYF
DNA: TGTGCCAGCAGCCCCCCGGGTACTAGCGAGAGATACTTC

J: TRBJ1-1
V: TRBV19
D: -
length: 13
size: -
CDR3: CASSIIGLSGAFF
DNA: TGTGCCAGTAGTATTATTGGACTTTCGGGAGCTTTCTTT

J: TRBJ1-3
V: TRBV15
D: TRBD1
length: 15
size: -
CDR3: CATGQGASSGNTIYF
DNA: TGTGCCACCGGCCAGGGGGCGAGCTCTGGAAACACCATATATTTT

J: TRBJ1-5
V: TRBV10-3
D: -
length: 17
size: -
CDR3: CAISESMVAGEDQPQHF
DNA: TGTGCCATCAGTGAGTCGATGGTGGCAGGGGAAGATCAGCCCCAGCATTTT

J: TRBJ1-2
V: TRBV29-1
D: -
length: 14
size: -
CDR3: CSVETGRGNYGYTF
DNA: TGCAGCGTTGAGACAGGACGGGGTAACTATGGCTACACCTTC

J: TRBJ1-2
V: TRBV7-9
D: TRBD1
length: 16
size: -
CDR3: CASSFRGAGGNIGYTF
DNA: TGTGCCAGCAGCTTTCGAGGGGCAGGGGGAAATATTGGCTACACCTTC

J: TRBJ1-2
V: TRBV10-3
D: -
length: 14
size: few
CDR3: CATSYREGVYGYTF
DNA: TGTGCCACCTCATACAGGGAAGGTGTCTATGGCTACACCTTC

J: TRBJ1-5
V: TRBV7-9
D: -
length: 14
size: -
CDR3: CASSSGLPNQPQHF
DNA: TGTGCCAGCAGCTCAGGGCTCCCAAATCAGCCCCAGCATTTT

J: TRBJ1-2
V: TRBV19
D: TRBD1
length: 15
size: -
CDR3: CASRNTLTGNYGYTF
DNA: TGTGCCAGTAGGAACACTCTGACAGGGAACTATGGCTACACCTTC

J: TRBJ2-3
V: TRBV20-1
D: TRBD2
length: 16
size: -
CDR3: CSASDGASGFTDTQYF
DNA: TGCAGTGCTAGTGATGGGGCTAGCGGGTTCACAGATACGCAGTATTTT

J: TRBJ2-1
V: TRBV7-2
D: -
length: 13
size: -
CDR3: CASSFGEAANQFF
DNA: TGTGCCAGCAGCTTCGGGGAGGCGGCTAACCAGTTCTTC

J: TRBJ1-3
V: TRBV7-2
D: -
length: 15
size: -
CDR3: CASSLVQGAGNTIYF
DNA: TGTGCCAGCAGCTTAGTGCAAGGGGCTGGAAACACCATATATTTT

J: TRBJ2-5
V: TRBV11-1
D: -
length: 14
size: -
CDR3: CASSPGSDQETQYF
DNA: TGTGCCAGCAGCCCTGGTAGCGACCAAGAGACCCAGTACTTC

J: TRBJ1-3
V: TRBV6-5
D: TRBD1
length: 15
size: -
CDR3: CASRGTGGTGNTIYF
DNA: TGTGCCAGCAGGGGGACAGGGGGAACTGGAAACACCATATATTTT

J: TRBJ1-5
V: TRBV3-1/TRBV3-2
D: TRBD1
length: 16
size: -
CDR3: CASSQAGTGGNQPQHF
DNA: TGTGCCAGCAGCCAAGCCGGGACAGGGGGCAATCAGCCCCAGCATTTT

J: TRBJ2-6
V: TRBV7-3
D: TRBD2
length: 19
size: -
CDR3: CASSLSPAGGLGGANVLTF
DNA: TGTGCCAGCAGCTTAAGCCCAGCGGGAGGGCTTGGTGGGGCCAACGTCCTGACTTTC

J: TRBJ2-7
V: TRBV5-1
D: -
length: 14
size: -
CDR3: CASRDSGNRVEQYF
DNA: TGCGCCAGCAGGGACTCCGGGAATAGGGTCGAGCAGTACTTC

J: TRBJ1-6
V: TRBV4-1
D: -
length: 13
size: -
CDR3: CASSLPGHITLHF
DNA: TGCGCCAGCAGCCTTCCAGGGCATATAACCCTCCACTTT